This T cell receptor beta chain was recovered during a study of OX40 agonist ivuxolimab in advanced cancers. In the study overall: Patients were dosed with the agonistic anti-OX40 (CD134) antibody ivuxolimab. A male proportion of approximately 80% was recorded, with mean age approximately 60 years and range roughly 20 to 85.

Generated by immunoSEQ multiplex PCR, the TCRdb table keeps only in-frame clones and is missing some. The top ten clones hold 5.5% to 7% of a sample with around 53,000 clones, 86% of them seen once. V lost 0 bases and J lost 8, with 13 bases in between. The CDR3 contains 14 residues. CDR1 is ENHRY, CDR2 SYGVKD, per germline. Baseline was the first blood sampling point, followed by cycle 4 day 1 and cycle 7 day 1. The receptor was isolated from an adult with an advanced solid tumor such as melanoma, head and neck, liver or kidney cancer. The gene calls are TRBV10-3 and TRBJ1-2; a possible D gene is TRBD1 (5 bases). The sample was CD4+ or CD8+ T cells sorted from blood, taken in a trial of the OX40 agonist ivuxolimab. CDR3 amino acids: CAISESEGRGGYTF. CDR3 DNA sequence: TGTGCCATCAGTGAGTCCGAGGGGCGAGGCGGCTACACCTTC.